Described below is a single T cell receptor beta chain sequence and its context. The CDR3 length is 15 residues. The V and J ends lost 3 bases and 7 bases respectively, with 16 bases between them. The germline V gene encodes CDR1 MNHEY and CDR2 SMNVEV (reference sequence). The source of the sample is a study of T cell responses to AZD1222 COVID-19 vaccine. Some clones are missing from TCRdb's copy, which holds only in-frame ones; the method was immunoSEQ multiplex PCR. Of some 92,000 clones listed, 88% are singletons. The specimen was peripheral blood, collected on day 0 of AZD1222 vaccination. V and J are TRBV27 and TRBJ1-5, with D perhaps matching TRBD1 (5 bases). The sequence derives from an adult in good health. The CDR3: CASSLWGIGLQPQHF. CDR3 nucleotide sequence: TGTGCCAGCAGTTTGTGGGGGATCGGATTGCAGCCCCAGCATTTT.